In this sample, the clone carrying this TCR beta chain turned up many times. This sample was included in a study of Graves' ophthalmopathy and Graves' hyperthyroidism. Study details: The term stable hyperthyroidism indicated an absence of ophthalmopathy within 18 months of follow-up.

Amplification of the TCR beta CDR3 regions used RNA transcripts (as template). HTBI primers primed a first-round RT-PCR, and a second-round multiplex PCR followed. TCRdb recomputed calls from the multiplex PCR reads with MiXCR, one row per CDR3 protein. The sample yields approximately 540,000 distinct CDR3 sequences, about 35% seen once. The length of the CDR3 is 16 residues. The V end lost 0 bases, the J end lost 0 bases, and 11 bases lay between the germline ends. CDR1 is MNHNY, CDR2 SVGAGI, per germline (reference sequence). The hyperthyroidism patients, aged 18 to 65, had been newly diagnosed, with under 2 months' duration.

The sequencing input was peripheral blood or thyroid tissue (not recorded which). This sequence originates from an adult man with Graves' hyperthyroidism. The chain couples TRBV6-6 to TRBJ1-2, with unresolved D. DNA for the CDR3: TGTGCCAGCAGTTACTCGAGGCCGATAGCTAACTATGGCTACACCTTC. Amino acids: CASSYSRPIANYGYTF.